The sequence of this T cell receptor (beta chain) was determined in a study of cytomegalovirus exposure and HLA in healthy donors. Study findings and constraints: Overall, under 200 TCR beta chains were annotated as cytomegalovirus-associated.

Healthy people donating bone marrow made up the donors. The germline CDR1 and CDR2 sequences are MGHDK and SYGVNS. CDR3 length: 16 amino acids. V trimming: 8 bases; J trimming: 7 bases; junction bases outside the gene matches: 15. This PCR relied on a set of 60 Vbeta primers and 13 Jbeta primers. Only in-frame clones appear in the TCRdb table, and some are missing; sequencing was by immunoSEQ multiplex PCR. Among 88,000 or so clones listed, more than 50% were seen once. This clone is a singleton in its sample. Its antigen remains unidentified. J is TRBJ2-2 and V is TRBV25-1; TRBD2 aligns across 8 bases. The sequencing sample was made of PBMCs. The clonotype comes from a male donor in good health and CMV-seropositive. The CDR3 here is CASQITSGRGYGELFF. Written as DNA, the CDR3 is TGTGCCAGCCAAATTACTAGCGGCCGTGGTTACGGGGAGCTGTTTTTT.